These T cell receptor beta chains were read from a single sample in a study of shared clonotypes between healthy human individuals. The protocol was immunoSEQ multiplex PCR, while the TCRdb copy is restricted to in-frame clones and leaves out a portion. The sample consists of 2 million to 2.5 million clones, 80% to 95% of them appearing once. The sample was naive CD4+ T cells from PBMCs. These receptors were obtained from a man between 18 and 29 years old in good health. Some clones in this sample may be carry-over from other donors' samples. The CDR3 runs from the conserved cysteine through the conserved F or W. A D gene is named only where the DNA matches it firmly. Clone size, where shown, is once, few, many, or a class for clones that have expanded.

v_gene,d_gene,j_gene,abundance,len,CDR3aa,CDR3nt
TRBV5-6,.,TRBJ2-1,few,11,CASSLYNEQFF,TGTGCCAGCAGCTTATACAATGAGCAGTTCTTC
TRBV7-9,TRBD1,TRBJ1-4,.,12,CASSPDRGELFF,TGTGCCAGCAGCCCGGACAGGGGAGAACTGTTTTTT
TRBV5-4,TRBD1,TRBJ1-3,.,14,CASSDRVGGNTIYF,TGTGCCAGCAGCGACAGGGTTGGGGGAAACACCATATATTTT
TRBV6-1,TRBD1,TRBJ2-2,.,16,CASSVWGQGNTGELFF,TGTGCCAGCAGTGTTTGGGGACAGGGGAACACCGGGGAGCTGTTTTTT
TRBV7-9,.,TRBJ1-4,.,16,CASSLAWEATNEKLFF,TGTGCCAGCAGCTTAGCTTGGGAAGCAACTAATGAAAAACTGTTTTTT
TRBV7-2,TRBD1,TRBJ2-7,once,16,CASSAKRDRASYEQYF,TGTGCCAGCAGCGCCAAACGGGACAGGGCATCCTACGAGCAGTACTTC
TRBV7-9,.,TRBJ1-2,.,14,CASSFSSSNYGYTF,TGTGCCAGCAGCTTCTCCAGTTCTAACTATGGCTACACCTTC
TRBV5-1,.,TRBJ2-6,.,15,CASSLVSSGANVLTF,TGCGCCAGCAGCTTGGTTAGCTCTGGGGCCAACGTCCTGACTTTC
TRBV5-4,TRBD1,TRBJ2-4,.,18,CASSLGGTGGIAKNIQYF,TGTGCCAGCAGCTTGGGCGGGACAGGGGGAATAGCCAAAAACATTCAGTACTTC
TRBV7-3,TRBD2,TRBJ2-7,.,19,CASSDRDQLAGGLFYEQYF,TGTGCCAGCAGCGACCGAGATCAACTAGCGGGAGGACTCTTCTACGAGCAGTACTTC
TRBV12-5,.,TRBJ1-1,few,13,CASGLGLNTEAFF,TGTGCTAGTGGTTTGGGGCTGAACACTGAAGCTTTCTTT
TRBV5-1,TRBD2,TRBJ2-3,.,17,CASSLAVAGDGTDTQYF,TGCGCCAGCAGCTTGGCCGTAGCGGGAGATGGCACAGATACGCAGTATTTT
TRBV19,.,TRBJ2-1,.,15,CASSIGRDLTPLMFF,TGTGCCAGTAGTATAGGCAGGGACCTAACTCCATTGATGTTCTTC
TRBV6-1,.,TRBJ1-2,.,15,CASKSEPGYRYGYTF,TGTGCCAGCAAGAGTGAGCCAGGGTATCGATATGGCTACACCTTC
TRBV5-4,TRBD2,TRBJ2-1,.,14,CASSAGLAANEQFF,TGTGCCAGCAGCGCGGGACTAGCCGCCAATGAGCAGTTCTTC
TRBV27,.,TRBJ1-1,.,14,CASSFGGRDTEAFF,TGTGCCAGCAGTTTTGGGGGGCGAGACACTGAAGCTTTCTTT
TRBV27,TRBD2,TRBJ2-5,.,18,CASSLSWTSGDPQETQYF,TGTGCCAGCAGTTTATCGTGGACTAGCGGGGATCCGCAAGAGACCCAGTACTTC
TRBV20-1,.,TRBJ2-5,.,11,CSARAPETQYF,TGCAGTGCTAGAGCACCGGAGACCCAGTACTTC
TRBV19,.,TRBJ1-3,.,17,CASSIALWSGQLDTIYF,TGTGCCAGTAGTATAGCCCTTTGGTCCGGACAGCTGGACACCATATATTTT
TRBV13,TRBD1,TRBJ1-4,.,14,CASSLDRGREKLFF,TGTGCCAGCAGCCTCGACAGGGGCCGGGAAAAACTGTTTTTT
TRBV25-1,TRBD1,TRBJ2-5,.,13,CASNRQGRETQYF,TGTGCCAGCAATCGACAGGGTCGGGAGACCCAGTACTTC
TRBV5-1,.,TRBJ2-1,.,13,CASSLEGLQGGFF,TGCGCCAGCAGCTTGGAGGGCCTCCAGGGAGGGTTCTTC
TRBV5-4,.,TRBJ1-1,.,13,CASSVQRNTEAFF,TGTGCCAGCAGCGTCCAGAGGAACACTGAAGCTTTCTTT
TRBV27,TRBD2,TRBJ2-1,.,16,CASSLSGTSGRIEQFF,TGTGCCAGCAGTTTATCGGGAACTAGCGGGAGAATTGAGCAGTTCTTC
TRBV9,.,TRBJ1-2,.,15,CASSAHGGPNYGYTF,TGTGCCAGCAGCGCACACGGGGGCCCCAACTATGGCTACACCTTC
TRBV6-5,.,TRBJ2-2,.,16,CASSYSTDSYTGELFF,TGTGCCAGCAGTTACTCGACGGACAGCTACACCGGGGAGCTGTTTTTT
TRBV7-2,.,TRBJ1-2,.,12,CASSLAGVGYTF,TGTGCCAGCAGCTTAGCAGGGGTGGGCTACACCTTC
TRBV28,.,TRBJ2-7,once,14,CASSPPTALYEQYF,TGTGCCAGCAGCCCCCCGACAGCCCTCTACGAGCAGTACTTC
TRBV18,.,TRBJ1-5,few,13,CASSPDRLQPQHF,TGTGCCAGCTCACCCGATCGGTTGCAGCCCCAGCATTTT
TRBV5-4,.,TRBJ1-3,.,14,CASSHKNSGNTIYF,TGTGCCAGCAGCCACAAAAACTCTGGAAACACCATATATTTT
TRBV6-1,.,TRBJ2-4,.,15,CASSEYWGTENIQYF,TGTGCCAGCAGTGAATATTGGGGTACGGAAAACATTCAGTACTTC
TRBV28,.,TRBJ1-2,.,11,CASSGTRGYTF,TGTGCCAGCAGCGGGACGAGAGGCTACACCTTC
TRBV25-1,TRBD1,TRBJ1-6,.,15,CASSVRTGPNSPLHF,TGTGCCAGCAGTGTCCGGACAGGGCCCAATTCACCCCTCCACTTT
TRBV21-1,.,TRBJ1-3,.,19,CASSKVGGGTQNSGNTIYF,.
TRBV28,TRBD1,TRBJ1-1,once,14,CASSVQGARTEAFF,TGTGCCAGCAGCGTTCAGGGGGCGCGCACTGAAGCTTTCTTT
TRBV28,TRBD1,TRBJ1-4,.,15,CASSLQGQKNEKLFF,TGTGCCAGCAGTTTACAGGGACAGAAAAATGAAAAACTGTTTTTT
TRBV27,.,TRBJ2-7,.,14,CASSLRRSSYEQYF,TGTGCCAGCAGTTTGAGGAGGAGCTCCTACGAGCAGTACTTC
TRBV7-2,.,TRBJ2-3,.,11,CASRSTDTQYF,TGTGCCAGCCGGAGCACAGATACGCAGTATTTT
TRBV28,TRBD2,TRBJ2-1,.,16,CASSLSGLVIYNEQFF,TGTGCCAGCAGTTTATCGGGACTAGTAATATACAATGAGCAGTTCTTC
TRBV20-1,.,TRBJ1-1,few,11,CSATPRTEAFF,TGCAGTGCTACCCCGAGGACTGAAGCTTTCTTT
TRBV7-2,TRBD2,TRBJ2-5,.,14,CASSFQRGGETQYF,TGTGCCAGCAGCTTCCAGCGGGGCGGAGAGACCCAGTACTTC
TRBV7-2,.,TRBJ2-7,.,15,CASSLGGPNTYEQYF,TGTGCCAGCAGCTTAGGGGGGCCCAATACCTACGAGCAGTACTTC
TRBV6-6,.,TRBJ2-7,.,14,CASTYDGKTYEQYF,TGTGCCAGCACCTATGATGGGAAAACCTACGAGCAGTACTTC
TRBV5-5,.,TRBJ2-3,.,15,CASSPRTTSTDTQYF,TGTGCCAGCAGCCCCAGGACTACTAGCACAGATACGCAGTATTTT
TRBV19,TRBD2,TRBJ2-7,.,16,CASNGLAGGDAYEQYF,TGTGCCAGTAACGGACTAGCGGGAGGTGACGCCTACGAGCAGTACTTC
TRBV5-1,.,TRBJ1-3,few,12,CASSLAGNTIYF,TGCGCCAGCAGCTTGGCAGGAAACACCATATATTTT
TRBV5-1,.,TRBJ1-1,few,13,CASMWTANTEAFF,TGCGCCAGCATGTGGACAGCTAACACTGAAGCTTTCTTT
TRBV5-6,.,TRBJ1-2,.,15,CASSLDGRPNYGYTF,TGTGCCAGCAGCTTGGATGGCAGGCCCAACTATGGCTACACCTTC
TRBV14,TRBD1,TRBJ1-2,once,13,CASSPDRRYGYTF,TGTGCCAGCAGCCCGGACAGGAGGTATGGCTACACCTTC
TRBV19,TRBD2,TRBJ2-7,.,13,CASSLGLAYEQYF,TGTGCCAGTAGCCTTGGACTAGCGTACGAGCAGTACTTC
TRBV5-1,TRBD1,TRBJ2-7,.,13,CASSPDRGHEQYF,TGCGCCAGCAGCCCGGACAGGGGCCACGAGCAGTACTTC
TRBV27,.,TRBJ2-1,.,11,CASSFYERQFF,TGTGCCAGCAGTTTTTACGAGCGGCAGTTCTTC
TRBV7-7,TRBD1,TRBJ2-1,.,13,CASSRDSGNEQFF,TGTGCCAGCAGCAGGGACAGCGGCAATGAGCAGTTCTTC
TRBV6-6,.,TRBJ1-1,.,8,CATSGAFF,TGTGCCACGTCGGGGGCTTTCTTT
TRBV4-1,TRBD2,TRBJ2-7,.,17,CASSLRAGGPSSYEQYF,TGCGCCAGCAGCCTTCGCGCGGGAGGGCCTAGCTCCTACGAGCAGTACTTC